Detailed here is one TCR beta chain. The V gene end was trimmed by 5 bases and the J gene end by 0 bases; junction bases not matched to a gene: 3. The CDR3 runs 17 residues. This sample stems from a study of T-cell reconstitution after alpha-beta-depleted transplantation in children. Researchers prepared the TCRbeta library using unique molecular identifiers, the study reports. TCRdb passed the PCR reads through MiXCR, listing each CDR3 protein once. This table holds around 580,000 distinct CDR3 sequences, around 27% found once. This receptor was identified in a boy in the first two years of life with Wiskott-Aldrich syndrome, due to receive a stem cell transplant. The rearrangement links TRBV12-3 or TRBV12-4 to TRBJ2-1; 14 nucleotides line up with TRBD2. Sample: PBMCs, taken before TCRalphabeta/CD19-depleted stem cell transplant. The CDR3 region is CASSGTSGSPSYNEQFF. As DNA, the CDR3 is TGTGCCAGCAGTGGGACTAGCGGGAGTCCCTCCTACAATGAGCAGTTCTTC.